This TCR beta chain derives from a study of blood T cell repertoires in COVID-19. The assay was immunoSEQ multiplex PCR, and TCRdb's table has in-frame clones only and misses some. In the table there are about 49,000 clones, approximately 85% of which are singletons. Trimming removed 2 bases from V and 6 bases from J, with 16 bases in between. The germline gives CDR1 SEHNR, CDR2 FQNEAQ (reference sequence). This CDR3 is 15 amino acids long. The specimen sequenced was peripheral blood. The chain links TRBV7-9 to TRBJ1-2; tentative D call: TRBD1 (6 bases). The receptor was derived from a human donor in a cohort sampled during active COVID-19. The CDR3 loop reads CASSLRDTPRDGYTF. The CDR3 nucleotides read TGTGCCAGCAGCTTACGGGACACTCCAAGGGATGGCTACACCTTC.